This entry concerns a single T cell receptor (beta chain). This table comes from immunoSEQ multiplex PCR, and its TCRdb copy is limited to in-frame clones, with some not included. The repertoire holds roughly 93,000 clones, with under 95% as singletons. This entry comes from a study of T cell changes during pregnancy in multiple sclerosis. Looked up from germline, CDR1 is SNHLY and CDR2 is FYNNEI. V gave up 7 bases and J gave up 4 bases, with 20 bases separating them. This CDR3 is 15 amino acids long. This receptor was obtained from a female donor in good health, enrolled as a control in a pregnancy study. Sequences were derived from peripheral blood, sampled in the first trimester of pregnancy. V gene TRBV2 combines with J gene TRBJ2-7, with TRBD1 as a possible D gene (6 bases). The CDR3 sequence is CASNNRPQGFYEQYF. The CDR3 DNA sequence: TGTGCCAGCAATAACAGGCCACAGGGATTTTACGAGCAGTACTTC.